This TCR beta chain was recorded in a study of blood T cell repertoires in COVID-19. Study-level background: Italy, Spain and the United States were the sources of the convalescent and acute COVID-19 samples. T cells, B-cell-depleted T cells, or PBMCs provided the cDNA or gDNA that served as material.

Germline V gives CDR1 SGHNT, CDR2 YYREEE (reference sequence). CDR3 length: 17 residues. Losses at the gene ends were 0 bases for V and 1 base for J; bases not matched to a gene: 6. The assay was immunoSEQ multiplex PCR, and TCRdb's table has in-frame clones only and misses some. The sample includes 120,000 or so clones, 85% of them seen just once. This clone has only a few counts. What was sequenced was peripheral blood. The V call is TRBV5-4, the J call TRBJ2-5; 10 nucleotides line up with TRBD2. This TCR came from an elderly man with active or convalescent COVID-19. CDR3 nucleotide sequence: TGTGCCAGCAGCTTGGGTGGAGGGACTAGCGTCCAAGAGACCCAGTACTTC. The encoded protein is CASSLGGGTSVQETQYF.